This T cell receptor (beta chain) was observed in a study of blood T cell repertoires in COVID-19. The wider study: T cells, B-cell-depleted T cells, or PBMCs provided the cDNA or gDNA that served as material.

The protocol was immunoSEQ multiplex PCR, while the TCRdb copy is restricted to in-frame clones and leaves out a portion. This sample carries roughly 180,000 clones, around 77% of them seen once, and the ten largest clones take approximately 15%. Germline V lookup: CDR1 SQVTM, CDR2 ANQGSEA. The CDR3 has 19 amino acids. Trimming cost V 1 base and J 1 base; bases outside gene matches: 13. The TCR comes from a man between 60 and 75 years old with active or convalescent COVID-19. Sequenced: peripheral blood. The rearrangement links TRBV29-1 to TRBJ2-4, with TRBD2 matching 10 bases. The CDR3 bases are TGCAGCGTTGAAGGTCGGGCTAGCGGGAGAGGTAGGGCCAAAAACATTCAGTACTTC. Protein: CSVEGRASGRGRAKNIQYF.